The 8 T cell receptor beta chains reported below all come from one sample, sequenced in a study of PD-1 blockade in classical Hodgkin lymphoma (dated by TCRdb to between 2020 and 2021). The time point label on this specimen signifies: cycle 4 day 1 (C4D1), after six to seven weeks of nivolumab. All trial patients had relapsed after autologous stem cell transplantation, with cohorts A, B and C differing in prior brentuximab vedotin exposure. Library creation used the immunoSEQ multiplex PCR assay. TCRdb stores this immuneACCESS table with in-frame sequences only. Part of the clones is absent; in the studies checked, under half of the shortfall reflects unresolved V genes, and no reason is known for the rest. The table for this sample lists tens of thousands of clones; nearly 85% of them were counted only once. Approximately 15% of the sample is taken by the ten largest. Material: peripheral blood mononuclear cells (PBMCs), obtained before the fourth cycle of nivolumab. These receptors were collected from a human donor with classical Hodgkin lymphoma.

This rearrangement joins TRBV7-9 to TRBJ2-5, with 9 bases lining up with TRBD1. The CDR3 extends over 13 amino acids. Germline CDR1 and CDR2: SEHNR and FQNEAQ (reference sequence). V shed 4 bases and J 5 bases; nucleotides not matched to a gene: 2. The CDR3 sequence is CASSSTGGETQYF. In DNA form, the CDR3 reads TGTGCCAGCAGCTCAACAGGGGGCGAGACCCAGTACTTC.

The chain employs TRBV19 and TRBJ2-2, with 9 bases matching TRBD1. CDR1 is LNHDA, CDR2 SQIVND, per germline (reference sequence). The CDR3 is made up of 15 amino acids. After removal of 4 bases from V and 6 bases from J, the junction contained 6 bases not matched to a gene. For the CDR3, the DNA is TGTGCCAGTAGTACCCGGGACAGGGCCCCCGGGGAGCTGTTTTTT. This codes for CASSTRDRAPGELFF.

The chain is built from TRBV29-1 and TRBJ1-2; possible D gene TRBD1, 5 bases. Deletions cut 6 bases from V and 4 bases from J, with 12 bases between. CDR3 length: 12 residues. Germline V gene data show CDR1 as SQVTM and CDR2 as ANQGSEA. CDR3 DNA: TGCAGCGTACAGACAGAGACCTATGGCTACACCTTC. Residues: CSVQTETYGYTF.

This chain joins TRBV5-4 and TRBJ1-2; TRBD1 agrees at 9 bases. The V gene's germline CDR1 is SGHNT and CDR2 YYREEE (reference sequence). CDR3 length: 14 residues. V lost 4 bases to trimming and J lost 4 bases; unmatched junction nucleotides: 5. The CDR3 coding sequence is TGTGCCAGCAGCACAGGACAGGGGCCCTATGGCTACACCTTC. It encodes CASSTGQGPYGYTF.

This clone was seen once. The chain employs TRBV7-2 and TRBJ2-7; 9 nucleotides match TRBD1. The CDR3 is 14 residues long. Germline V CDR1 and CDR2: SGHTA, FQGNSA. The trim removed 1 base at V and 5 bases at J, leaving 3 bases unmatched. In DNA, the CDR3 is TGTGCCAGCAGCTTAGGGGGACAGGGCCACGAGCAGTACTTC. This codes for CASSLGGQGHEQYF.

This clone showed up just once. CDR3 region: CASSVGPGRDSYEQYF. In DNA form, the CDR3 reads TGTGCCAGCAGCGTAGGGCCGGGACGGGACTCCTACGAGCAGTACTTC. This chain joins TRBV9 and TRBJ2-7; D may correspond to TRBD1 or TRBD2 (5 bases each). CDR1 and CDR2 from the germline V gene are SGDLS and YYNGEE. The length of the CDR3 is 16 residues. Between the trimmed V and J ends, which lost 0 bases and 0 bases, there was a span of 13 bases.

The chain recombines TRBV2 with TRBJ1-1, with 9 bases identical to TRBD1. Per germline, CDR1 SNHLY and CDR2 FYNNEI. J gave up 2 bases and V 7 bases, and 8 bases lay outside the gene matches. This CDR3 contains 15 residues. The CDR3 DNA sequence: TGTGCCAGCAATCCTAGGACAGGGGCCAACACTGAAGCTTTCTTT. It encodes CASNPRTGANTEAFF.

This clone was detected once. The chain employs TRBV14 and TRBJ1-5, with D uncertain. CDR1 and CDR2 (germline): SGHDN, FVKESK. V was clipped by 2 bases and J by 9 bases, with 11 bases between them. The CDR3 sequence is 13 residues long. In DNA form, the CDR3 reads TGTGCCAGCAGCCAAAACCCGACGGGGCCCCAGCATTTT. Translating it yields CASSQNPTGPQHF.